The clone carrying this T cell receptor (beta chain) occurred a few times. The sample is drawn from a study of blood T cell repertoires in COVID-19. TCRdb keeps only in-frame clones here, not all; method: immunoSEQ multiplex PCR. The sample has 150,000 to 200,000 clones, roughly 84% seen once; the top ten hold nearly 8%. Participants, about 18 to 90 years old, spanned more than 20 US areas. The receptor was isolated from a woman aged 50 to 60 who had recovered from COVID-19. The sample taken for sequencing was PBMCs or T cells enriched from blood (not recorded which).

CDR3 loop: CASSQEGPQGGQPQHF. CDR3 DNA: TGCGCCAGCAGCCAAGAGGGACCACAGGGGGGTCAGCCCCAGCATTTT. The chain combines TRBV4-1 with TRBJ1-5; TRBD1 matches 8 bases. The CDR3 is made up of 16 amino acids. The V segment lost 0 bases and the J segment 6 bases; nucleotides outside the gene matches: 7. CDR1 is MGHRA and CDR2 is YSYEKL in the germline V gene.